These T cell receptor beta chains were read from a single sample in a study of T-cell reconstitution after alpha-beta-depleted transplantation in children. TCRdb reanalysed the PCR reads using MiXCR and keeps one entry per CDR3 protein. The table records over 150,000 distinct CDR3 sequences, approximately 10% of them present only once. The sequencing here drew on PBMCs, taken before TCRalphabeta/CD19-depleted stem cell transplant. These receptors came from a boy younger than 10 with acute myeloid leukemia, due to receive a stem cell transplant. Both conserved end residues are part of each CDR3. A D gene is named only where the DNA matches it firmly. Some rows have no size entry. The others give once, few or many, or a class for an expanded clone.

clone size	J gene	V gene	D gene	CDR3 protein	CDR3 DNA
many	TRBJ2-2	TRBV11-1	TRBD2	CASSTTIHRTSGKGTGELFF	TGTGCCAGCAGCACCACCATCCACAGGACTAGCGGGAAAGGAACCGGGGAGCTGTTTTTT
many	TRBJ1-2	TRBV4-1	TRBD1	CASSQVGTGGVDGYTF	TGCGCCAGCAGCCAAGTCGGGACAGGGGGCGTAGATGGCTACACCTTC
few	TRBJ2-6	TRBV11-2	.	CASTSIRIGNVLTF	TGTGCCAGCACCTCGATACGTATTGGCAACGTCCTGACTTTC
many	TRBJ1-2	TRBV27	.	CASSLLRPNYGYTF	TGTGCCAGCAGTTTATTACGGCCCAACTATGGCTACACCTTC
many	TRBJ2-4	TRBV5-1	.	CASSFSGIEAKNIQYF	TGCGCCAGCAGCTTCTCGGGAATTGAGGCCAAAAACATTCAGTACTTC
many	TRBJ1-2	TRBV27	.	CASSFSGGPVAYGYTF	TGTGCCAGCAGTTTCTCGGGTGGGCCCGTTGCCTATGGCTACACCTTC
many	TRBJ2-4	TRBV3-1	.	CASSQGDEGGLAKNIQYF	TGTGCCAGCAGCCAAGGTGATGAGGGGGGACTAGCCAAAAACATTCAGTACTTC
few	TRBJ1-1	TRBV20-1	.	CSASVPGRTEAFF	TGCAGTGCTAGTGTCCCGGGGCGCACTGAAGCTTTCTTT
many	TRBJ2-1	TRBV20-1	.	CSASTGTHATNEQFF	TGCAGTGCTAGTACCGGGACCCATGCCACTAATGAGCAGTTCTTC
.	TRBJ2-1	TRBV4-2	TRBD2	CASSQDRGGYNEQFF	TGTGCCAGCAGCCAAGACCGCGGGGGCTACAATGAGCAGTTCTTC
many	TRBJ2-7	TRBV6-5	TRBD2	CASSYGLAGSPLTEQYF	TGTGCCAGCAGTTATGGGTTAGCGGGATCCCCATTAACCGAGCAGTACTTC
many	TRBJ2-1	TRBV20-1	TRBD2	CSARERRGAYNEQFF	TGCAGTGCTAGAGAACGGCGGGGGGCGTACAATGAGCAGTTCTTC
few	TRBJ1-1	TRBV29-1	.	CSVEEGAQEAFF	TGCAGCGTTGAAGAGGGGGCTCAAGAAGCTTTCTTT
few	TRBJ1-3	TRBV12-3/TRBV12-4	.	CASSAPATGNTIYF	TGTGCCAGCAGCGCCCCTGCCACTGGAAACACCATATATTTT
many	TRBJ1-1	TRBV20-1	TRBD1	CSGRGAGGYTEAFF	TGCAGTGGTAGGGGGGCAGGGGGCTACACTGAAGCTTTCTTT
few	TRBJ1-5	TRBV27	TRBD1	CASSLRTGDSNQPQHF	TGTGCCAGCAGTCTCCGGACAGGGGATAGCAATCAGCCCCAGCATTTT
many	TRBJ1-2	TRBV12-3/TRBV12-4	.	CASSFWDYEGYTF	TGTGCCAGCAGTTTTTGGGACTATGAGGGCTACACCTTC
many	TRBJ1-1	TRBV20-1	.	CSARGGTEAFF	TGCAGTGCTAGGGGTGGCACTGAAGCTTTCTTT
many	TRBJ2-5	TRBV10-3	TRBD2	CAISEWSGLASETQYF	TGTGCCATCAGTGAATGGTCAGGACTAGCGTCCGAGACCCAGTACTTC
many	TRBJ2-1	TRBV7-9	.	CASSWGASSYNEQFF	TGTGCCAGCTCCTGGGGGGCGAGCTCCTACAATGAGCAGTTCTTC
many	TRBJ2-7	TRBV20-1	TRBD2	CSARRAGDSYEQYF	TGCAGTGCCCGCCGAGCGGGGGACTCCTACGAGCAGTACTTC
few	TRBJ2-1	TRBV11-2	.	CASSLDGGYNEQFF	TGTGCCAGCAGCTTAGACGGAGGCTACAATGAGCAGTTCTTC
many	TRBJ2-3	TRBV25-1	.	CASSGWVEDTQYF	TGTGCCAGCAGTGGATGGGTCGAGGATACGCAGTATTTT
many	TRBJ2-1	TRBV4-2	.	CASSQVRRGNLPSSYNEQFF	TGTGCCAGCAGCCAAGTGCGTCGGGGGAACTTACCGAGCTCCTACAATGAGCAGTTCTTC
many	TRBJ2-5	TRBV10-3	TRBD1	CAIKGAGTGDETQYF	TGTGCCATCAAGGGTGCCGGGACAGGGGACGAGACCCAGTACTTC
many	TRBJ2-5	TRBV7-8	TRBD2	CASTLSGGYQETQYF	TGTGCCAGCACCCTTAGCGGGGGATACCAAGAGACCCAGTACTTC
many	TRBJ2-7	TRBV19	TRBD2	CASSIFAGAGYEQYF	TGTGCCAGTAGTATATTCGCGGGAGCTGGCTACGAGCAGTACTTC
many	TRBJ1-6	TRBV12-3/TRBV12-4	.	CASSFVAPALHF	TGTGCCAGCAGTTTCGTGGCACCAGCCCTCCACTTT
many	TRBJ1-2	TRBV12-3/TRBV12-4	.	CASSFRGIIYGYTF	TGTGCCAGCAGTTTTAGAGGAATTATCTATGGCTACACCTTC
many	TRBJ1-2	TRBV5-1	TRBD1	CASSLEGQSFYGYTF	TGCGCCAGCAGCTTGGAGGGACAGAGCTTCTATGGCTACACCTTC
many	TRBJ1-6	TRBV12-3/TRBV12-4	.	CASARANSPLHF	TGTGCCAGCGCCCGGGCCAATTCACCCCTCCACTTT
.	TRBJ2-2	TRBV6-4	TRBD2	CTCSPGLAGEVGTGELFF	TGTACCTGCAGCCCCGGACTAGCGGGGGAGGTCGGCACCGGGGAGCTGTTTTTT
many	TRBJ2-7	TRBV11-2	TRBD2	CASTGRGSYEQYF	TGTGCCAGCACCGGGAGGGGCTCCTACGAGCAGTACTTC
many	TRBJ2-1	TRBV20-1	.	CSAREDGYNEQFF	TGCAGTGCTAGAGAAGACGGCTACAATGAGCAGTTCTTC
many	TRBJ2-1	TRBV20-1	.	CSARIPSYNEQFF	TGCAGTGCGCGCATTCCGAGCTACAATGAGCAGTTCTTC
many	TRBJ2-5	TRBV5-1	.	CASNPGAQETQYF	TGCGCCAGCAACCCAGGGGCCCAAGAGACCCAGTACTTC
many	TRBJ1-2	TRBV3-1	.	CASSQDLGGWYGYTF	TGTGCCAGCAGCCAAGATTTGGGGGGTTGGTATGGCTACACCTTC
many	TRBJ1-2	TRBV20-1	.	CSARRNYGYTF	TGCAGTGCTAGACGAAACTATGGCTACACCTTC
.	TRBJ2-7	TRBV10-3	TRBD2	CAFSPGTSGGNYEQYF	TGTGCCTTCAGTCCAGGGACTAGCGGGGGTAACTACGAGCAGTACTTC
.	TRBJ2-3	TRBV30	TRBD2	CAWSVLAGGADTQYF	TGTGCCTGGAGTGTACTAGCGGGGGGCGCAGATACGCAGTATTTT
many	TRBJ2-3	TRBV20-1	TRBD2	CSARAVSLSGGPDTQYF	TGCAGTGCTAGAGCGGTTTCGTTAAGCGGGGGTCCAGATACGCAGTATTTT
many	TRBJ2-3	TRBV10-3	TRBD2	CAIRGTSGDLYTQYF	TGTGCCATCAGGGGGACTAGCGGGGACCTTTATACGCAGTATTTT
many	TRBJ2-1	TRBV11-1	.	CASSLGALGGPDLYNEQFF	TGTGCCAGCAGCTTAGGGGCCCTGGGGGGACCAGACCTGTACAATGAGCAGTTCTTC
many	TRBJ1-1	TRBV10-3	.	CASGPNWNTEAFF	TGTGCCAGCGGGCCCAATTGGAACACTGAAGCTTTCTTT
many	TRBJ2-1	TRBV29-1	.	CSAESGSNTIYNEQFF	TGCAGCGCCGAATCCGGCAGCAACACCATCTACAATGAGCAGTTCTTC
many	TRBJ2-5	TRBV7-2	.	CASSLSAGSQETQYF	TGTGCCAGCAGCTTATCGGCGGGGAGTCAAGAGACCCAGTACTTC
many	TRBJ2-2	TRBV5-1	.	CASSLDPKNTGELFF	TGCGCCAGCAGCTTGGACCCCAAAAACACCGGGGAGCTGTTTTTT
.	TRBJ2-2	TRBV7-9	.	CASSLGRENTGELFF	TGTGCCAGCAGCTTAGGGCGGGAGAACACCGGGGAGCTGTTTTTT
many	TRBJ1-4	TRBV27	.	CASSSKRTNNEKLFF	TGTGCCAGCAGTTCCAAACGGACAAATAATGAAAAACTGTTTTTT
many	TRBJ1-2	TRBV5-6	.	CASSLSGQGSLSYGYTF	TGTGCCAGCAGCCTTTCCGGGCAGGGAAGTTTAAGCTATGGCTACACCTTC
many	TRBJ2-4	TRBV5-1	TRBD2	CASSPGLAGVVAKNIQYF	TGCGCCAGCAGCCCTGGACTAGCGGGAGTTGTGGCCAAAAACATTCAGTACTTC
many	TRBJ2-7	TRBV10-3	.	CAIGAGDYEQYF	TGTGCCATCGGGGCAGGGGACTACGAGCAGTACTTC
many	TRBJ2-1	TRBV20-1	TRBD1	CSARARDRGDYNEQFF	TGCAGTGCTAGAGCTCGGGACAGGGGGGACTACAATGAGCAGTTCTTC
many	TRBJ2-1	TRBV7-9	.	CASSLGGGPALYNEQFF	TGTGCCAGCAGCTTAGGGGGGGGCCCCGCCCTCTACAATGAGCAGTTCTTC
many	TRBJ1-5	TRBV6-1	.	CASSAQGGQPQHF	TGTGCCAGCAGCGCCCAGGGCGGTCAGCCCCAGCATTTT
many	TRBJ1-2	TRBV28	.	CASSSEGHGYTF	TGTGCCAGCAGTTCGGAGGGACATGGCTACACCTTC
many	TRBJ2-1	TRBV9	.	CASSVVGAAYNEQFF	TGTGCCAGCAGCGTAGTAGGGGCGGCCTACAATGAGCAGTTCTTC